In its sample, the clone carrying this T cell receptor (beta chain) was seen many times. The CDR3 loop spans 14 amino acids. Trimming left V 5 bases short and J 1 base short, with 8 bases between. CDR1 is MDHEN, CDR2 SYDVKM, per germline. The data derive from a study of early T cells in non-severe SARS-CoV-2 infection. Individual cDNA molecules received unique molecular identifiers. From the 5' RACE reads, TCRdb called clonotypes with MiXCR, one entry per CDR3 protein. The table has roughly 50,000 distinct CDR3 sequences, roughly 9.8% seen once. The material sequenced was whole blood. The TCR sequence derives from an adult who was a healthcare worker with PCR-confirmed SARS-CoV-2 infection or an uninfected control (not recorded which). The rearrangement uses TRBV28 and TRBJ2-2; perhaps TRBD2 as D (5 bases). The CDR3 DNA reads as TGTGCCAGCAGTCTCGGAGGGAACACCGGGGAGCTGTTTTTT. As protein: CASSLGGNTGELFF.